This T cell receptor beta chain was recorded in a study of T cell repertoires in cytomegalovirus infection. The CDR3 covers 14 residues. The germline gives CDR1 SGHVS, CDR2 FQNEAQ. The V gene lost 6 bases and the J gene lost 6 bases, with 15 bases spanning the gap. Each CDR3 protein gets one entry after TCRdb re-called the reads with MiXCR. The table lists some 480,000 distinct CDR3 sequences, more than 30% of them singletons. This clonotype has a handful of counts. No antigen is known for it. The study's findings and limits: Cumulated frequencies of public TCR beta families served to identify carriers of CMV plus the relevant HLA.

This receptor was obtained from a human donor in good health (CMV status not recorded). Some clones in this sample may be carry-over from other donors' samples. The sequencing here drew on cultured PBMCs, taken from culture after CMV antigen stimulation. The chain carries TRBV7-8 and TRBJ2-1; D is perhaps TRBD1 (6 bases). CDR3 amino acids: CASRRGWRSNEQFF. CDR3 nucleotides: TGTGCCAGCAGAAGGGGGTGGAGAAGCAATGAGCAGTTCTTC.